One sample yielded the 5 T cell receptor beta chains listed below, sequenced in a study of T cells in Graves' hyperthyroidism and ophthalmopathy. Authors of the study amplified TCR beta CDR3 regions from RNA transcripts. The HTBI primer set was used in a first-round RT-PCR of the TCR CDR3. Using its own MiXCR run on the multiplex PCR reads, TCRdb lists one record per CDR3 protein. The profile shows more than 500,000 distinct CDR3 sequences, 16% of them singletons. What was sequenced was blood. Source of these receptors: a woman aged 25 to 39 with Graves' hyperthyroidism.

This clonotype was observed a handful of times. The V gene is TRBV7-9, the J gene TRBJ2-7, with D perhaps assigned TRBD1 or TRBD2 (5 bases each). Germline V gene data show CDR1 as SEHNR and CDR2 as FQNEAQ (reference sequence). V shed 3 bases and J shed 4 bases, with 13 bases lying between them. The CDR3 is 14 residues long. The CDR3 region is CASSLGERPYEQYF. The CDR3 coding sequence is TGTGCCAGCAGCTTGGGGGAAAGACCTTACGAGCAGTACTTC.

This clonotype was observed many times. The genes are TRBV20-1 and TRBJ1-1; D gene uncertain. CDR1 and CDR2 (germline): DFQATT, SNEGSKA (reference sequence). The V gene lost 2 bases and the J gene lost 0 bases, with 10 bases spanning the gap. This CDR3 contains 14 residues. The CDR3 DNA reads TGCAGTGCTAGATCCGGCCCTATGAACACTGAAGCTTTCTTT. As protein: CSARSGPMNTEAFF.

This clonotype was seen repeatedly, ten times or more. This chain connects TRBV9 to TRBJ1-2, with 7 bases identical to TRBD1. V was pared by 4 bases and J by 1 base, with 7 bases of the junction left unmatched. The CDR3 spans 15 residues. Germline CDR1 reads SGDLS; CDR2 reads YYNGEE. CDR3 region: CASSIQDRNNYGYTF. The CDR3 DNA is TGTGCCAGCAGCATTCAGGACAGGAATAACTATGGCTACACCTTC.

The table lists this clonotype with many counts. This chain uses TRBV3-1 with TRBJ1-1; TRBD1 might be the D (6 bases). With 6 bases removed from V and 4 bases from J, the gap between germline ends came to 15 bases. The CDR3 covers 14 residues. Germline values: CDR1 LGHDT, CDR2 YNNKEL (reference sequence). The CDR3 here is CASSSGWGATEAFF. In nucleotides, the CDR3 is TGTGCCAGCAGTTCAGGATGGGGGGCCACTGAAGCTTTCTTT. Filled out from reference TRBV3-1 and TRBJ1-1, the complete variable domain reads DTAVSQTPKYLVTQMGNDKSIKCEQNLGHDTMYWYKQDSKKFLKIMFSYNNKELIINETVPNRFSPKSPDKAHLNLHINSLELGDSAVYFCASSSGWGATEAFFGQGTRLTVV.

This clonotype showed up just a few times. The chain couples TRBV19 to TRBJ2-7, with TRBD1 as a possible D gene (5 bases). Deletions cut 5 bases from V and 5 bases from J, with 13 bases between. Per the germline V gene, CDR1 is LNHDA and CDR2 is SQIVND (reference sequence). The CDR3 has 13 residues. The chain's CDR3 is CASSASTAHEQYF. The CDR3 DNA is TGTGCCAGTAGTGCTTCGACAGCTCACGAGCAGTACTTC.